This T cell receptor (beta chain) was recovered during a study of T cell responses to AZD1222 COVID-19 vaccine (TCRdb year 2021). Context from the whole study: AZD1222 recipients whose second dose came at about 4 weeks and those whose second dose came at about 12 weeks were combined into one group, since spike-specific TCR depth and breadth did not differ between the two schedules. A total of about 240 trial participants underwent TCR sequencing, of whom about 210 received two doses of AZD1222 and some 26 received two doses of the MenACWY control vaccine. Trial participants were enrolled by age into subgroups of 18-55, 56-69 and 70-plus years, and about 150, 27 and 61 TCR-sequenced participants, respectively, were included in these subgroups. What the work shows at the level of the full study, not this receptor alone: Because no samples from the day 14 peak response were available, repertoires could be characterized only after the peak T cell response. The vaccine-associated CD4 TCRs covered the entire spike protein, and the dominant responses fell in regions 160-218 and 743-854. Epitopes outside the regions mutated in the B.1.351 and B.1.1.7 variants were reportedly recognized by nearly half of the unique spike-specific TCRs. Spike-specific TCR breadth and depth rose significantly after two AZD1222 doses compared with day 0 and with MenACWY recipients. Most participants were white British and females outnumbered males, and the authors suggested that clonal diversity may have been underestimated. Only five or six AZD1222 recipients were SARS-CoV-2 seropositive at baseline, limiting conclusions about previously exposed vaccinees. In the small 56-69-year group, the increase in depth fell short of significance, most likely because of low power.

The CDR3 regions of human TCRbeta chains were analyzed by immunosequencing. The original pipeline was this. TCRs in the repertoires were compared against a reference library of SARS-CoV-2-specific TCRs that had been generated with the MIRA antigen-specificity platform. Breadth was defined as the fraction of unique TCRs that were SARS-CoV-2-associated, and depth was defined as the fraction of total T cells that were SARS-CoV-2-associated. Using the MIRA data, each spike-specific TCR was assigned both to the spike region to which the TCR was reactive and to a CD4 or CD8 class. Log10-transformed breadth and depth values were compared by one-way ANOVA with Sidak's multiple comparisons tests. The clones in this table, taken by TCRdb from immuneACCESS, are in-frame only. Not every clone is retained; where verified, under half of the shortfall comes from an unresolved V gene, and the cause of the rest is unknown. V, J and clone size derive from that table, while D and trimming were established from the DNA sequence. This sample holds 140,000 to 150,000 clones; roughly 92% were observed only once. Jointly, the top ten make up approximately 1.5% of the sample.

Taken with the paper, the label for time point translates to: baseline before first vaccination. Samples from vaccinated people were obtained from the UK trials COV001 and COV002, which included a single-blind randomized controlled phase 2/3 trial of AZD1222 (ChAdOx1 nCoV-19) in healthy adults. For TCRbeta chain sequencing, PBMC samples were collected from trial participants at day 0 and at day 28 after the second dose. From its cysteine to its phenylalanine, the CDR3 spans 15 amino acids. The retained sequence is limited to the CDR3, 45 bases, with the frame set at the first base. CDR1 and CDR2 are read off the germline V gene (reference sequence) as LGHDT and YNNKEL. Between the V and J ends, shortened by 4 bases and 2 bases respectively, the junction contains 15 bases. About this clone: Its recognized antigen is unknown. No per-base quality is available; no much larger clone lies one base away.

This sequence uses TRBV3-1 (or the pseudogene TRBV3-2) and TRBJ2-7; the D segment may tentatively be TRBD1 or TRBD2, each giving 7 matched bases. The origin of this receptor is an adult in good health. The sample was peripheral blood, taken on day 0 of AZD1222 vaccination. The nucleotide sequence is TGTGCCAGCAGCCTCCGAAGCGGGACAGCCTACGAGCAGTACTTC. This sequence encodes CASSLRSGTAYEQYF.